Shown below are 15 T cell receptor beta chains from a single sample sequenced in a study of PD-1 blockade in classical Hodgkin lymphoma. The method was immunoSEQ multiplex PCR; TCRdb's version includes in-frame clones alone and lacks a portion of them. This sample yields about 33,000 clones, of which approximately 94% are seen a single time; around 2% belongs to the top ten. Time point of the sample: newly diagnosed, previously untreated cHL patient sample. The sample comprised peripheral blood mononuclear cells (PBMCs). The source of these receptors is a human donor with classical Hodgkin lymphoma.

The V and J genes are TRBV19 and TRBJ1-1; weak D call: TRBD1 (5 bases). The CDR3 is 17 residues long. Germline V gene data show CDR1 as LNHDA and CDR2 as SQIVND (reference sequence). V shed 4 bases and J shed 3 bases, with 21 bases lying between them. CDR3 sequence: CASSTRDDLTWDTEAFF. The CDR3 DNA reads as TGTGCCAGTAGTACCCGGGACGATCTGACCTGGGACACTGAAGCTTTCTTT.

The chain couples TRBV30 to TRBJ2-3, with D tentatively TRBD1 or TRBD2 (5 bases each). The V and J ends lost 5 bases and 2 bases respectively, with 14 bases between them. The CDR3 loop spans 14 amino acids. Germline CDR1 is GTSNPN and CDR2 is SVGIG (reference sequence). The CDR3 DNA sequence: TGTGCCTGGTCCCCCCGGGGCCCCACAGATACGCAGTATTTT. Translated, it gives CAWSPRGPTDTQYF.

The V gene is TRBV5-6, the J gene TRBJ2-7; 9 bases fit TRBD1. The V and J ends lost 3 bases and 4 bases, in that order; junction bases with no gene match: 5. There are 14 residues in the CDR3. Germline loops: CDR1 SGHDT, CDR2 YYEEEE. Here the CDR3 reads CASSWGTGLYEQYF. CDR3 bases: TGTGCCAGCAGCTGGGGGACAGGGTTGTACGAGCAGTACTTC.

To note about this clone: One junction end does not reproduce the germline sequence, and a read error may be involved. This sequence joins TRBV29-1 and TRBJ2-7, with D perhaps given as TRBD1 or TRBD2 (5 bases each). The CDR3 has 10 residues. Germline assignment: CDR1 SQVTM and CDR2 ANQGSEA. The CDR3 reads CSVNGARPHF. The CDR3 nucleotides read TGCAGCGTTAACGGGGCCCGGCCTCACTTC.

The chain links TRBV11-2 to TRBJ1-1; maybe TRBD1 (5 bases). V was trimmed by 1 base and J by 5 bases, leaving 20 bases between them. This CDR3 contains 17 residues. Germline loops: CDR1 SGHAT, CDR2 FQNNGV. This CDR3 reads CASSLAGRTAGGTEAFF. Written as DNA, the CDR3 is TGTGCCAGCAGCTTAGCAGGTAGGACCGCCGGGGGAACTGAAGCTTTCTTT.

The chain combines TRBV5-1 with TRBJ2-2, with D possibly being TRBD1 (6 bases). The V end was cut by 0 bases, the J end by 7 bases, with 13 bases between. The CDR3 runs to 15 residues. Germline CDR1 is SGHRS and CDR2 is YFSETQ. CDR3 sequence: CASSLAQGWLGELFF. The CDR3 DNA follows: TGCGCCAGCAGCTTGGCGCAGGGGTGGCTCGGGGAGCTGTTTTTT.

This rearrangement joins TRBV5-4 to TRBJ2-7, with 13 bases aligning to TRBD2. The J segment lost 3 bases and the V segment lost 4 bases, leaving 7 bases of the junction unmatched. The germline V gene has CDR1 SGHNT and CDR2 YYREEE (reference sequence). The CDR3 is made up of 16 amino acids. The CDR3 nucleotides read TGTGCCAGCAGCCCGGGACTAGCGGGACTGAACTACGAGCAGTACTTC. Translation gives CASSPGLAGLNYEQYF.

The chain recombines TRBV5-6 with TRBJ1-3; possible D gene TRBD1, 5 bases. Trimming removed 1 base from V and 4 bases from J, with 12 bases in between. The CDR3 spans 15 residues. CDR1 is SGHDT and CDR2 is YYEEEE in the germline V gene. The CDR3 nucleotides read TGTGCCAGCAGCTTGCTGCTCAGGGCAGGAAACACCATATATTTT. This codes for CASSLLLRAGNTIYF.

For this clone: The sample holds other DNA sequences that translate to the same CDR3. V gene TRBV7-3 combines with J gene TRBJ2-1, with 9 bases fitting TRBD1. CDR3 length equals 15 residues. V dropped 5 bases and J dropped 6; count of bases not matched to a gene: 8. The germline V gene has CDR1 SGHTA and CDR2 FQGTGA. The CDR3: CASSVYRGHLNEQFF. The CDR3 bases are TGTGCCAGCAGCGTATACAGGGGGCATCTCAATGAGCAGTTCTTC.

The chain employs TRBV4-1 and TRBJ1-5; D gene uncertain. CDR1 and CDR2 from the germline V gene are MGHRA and YSYEKL. V lost 4 bases to trimming and J lost 3 bases, with 13 bases between them. The CDR3 runs to 15 residues. The CDR3 DNA reads as TGCGCCAGCAGCCCCAACCGGGTCTTCAATCAGCCCCAGCATTTT. It codes for CASSPNRVFNQPQHF.

The rearrangement joins TRBV30 to TRBJ1-4, with D hard to call. Germline V gene data show CDR1 as GTSNPN and CDR2 as SVGIG (reference sequence). Trimming took 3 bases from V and 12 from J, leaving 14 bases between them. The CDR3 length is 12 residues. As DNA, the CDR3 is TGTGCCTGGAGCCCACAATTTAAAGAACTGTTTTTT. Translation: CAWSPQFKELFF.

The CDR3 reads CASSDPLVGAGVVNEQFF. CDR3 sequence (DNA): TGCGCCAGCAGTGACCCCCTCGTTGGAGCGGGAGTTGTGAATGAGCAGTTCTTC. V is TRBV10-1 and J is TRBJ2-1; TRBD2 matches at 8 bases. This CDR3 spans 18 amino acids. The germline gives CDR1 WNHNN, CDR2 SYGVQD (reference sequence). The junction had 17 bases not matched to a gene; V was cut back by 3 bases and J by 7 bases.

This clone was detected once. The chain has TRBV27 and TRBJ1-2; 9 positions match TRBD1. The junction had 12 bases not matched to a gene; V was cut back by 5 bases and J by 2 bases. The germline gives CDR1 MNHEY, CDR2 SMNVEV (reference sequence). CDR3 length: 17 amino acids. The CDR3 protein is CASSPSGGQGRNYGYTF. The CDR3 nucleotides are TGTGCCAGCAGTCCGTCCGGCGGACAGGGGCGGAACTATGGCTACACCTTC.

The genes are TRBV29-1 and TRBJ2-2; maybe TRBD2 (5 bases). The CDR3 is 12 residues long. Germline CDR1 SQVTM, CDR2 ANQGSEA. The V end was cut by 6 bases, the J end by 1 base, with 6 bases between. CDR3 in amino acids: CSVRVNTGELFF. Here the CDR3 DNA reads TGCAGCGTGAGGGTGAACACCGGGGAGCTGTTTTTT.

This clone was counted a single time. The chain recombines TRBV30 with TRBJ2-4; TRBD1 agrees at 8 bases. With 2 bases clipped from V and 2 bases from J, the junction kept 8 bases outside the gene matches. The CDR3 covers 16 residues. Germline CDR1 GTSNPN, CDR2 SVGIG (reference sequence). The CDR3 is CAWSRPGGATKNIQYF. The CDR3, as DNA: TGTGCCTGGAGTCGACCAGGGGGCGCAACCAAAAACATTCAGTACTTC.